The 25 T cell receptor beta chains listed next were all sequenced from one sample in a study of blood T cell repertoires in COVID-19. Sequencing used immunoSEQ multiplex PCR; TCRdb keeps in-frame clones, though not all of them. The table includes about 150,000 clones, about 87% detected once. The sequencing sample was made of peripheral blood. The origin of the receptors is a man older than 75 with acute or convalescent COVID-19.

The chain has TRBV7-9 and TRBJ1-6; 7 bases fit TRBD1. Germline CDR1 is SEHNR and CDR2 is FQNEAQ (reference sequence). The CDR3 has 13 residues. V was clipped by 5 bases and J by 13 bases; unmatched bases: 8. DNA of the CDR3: TGTGCCAGCAGCGGAACAGGGGTTACGCCCCTCCACTTT. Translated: CASSGTGVTPLHF. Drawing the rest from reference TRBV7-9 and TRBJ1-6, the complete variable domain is DTGVSQNPRHKITKRGQNVTFRCDPISEHNRLYWYRQTLGQGPEFLTYFQNEAQLEKSRLLSDRFSAERPKGSFSTLEIQRTEQGDSAMYLCASSGTGVTPLHFGNGTRLTVT.

This CDR3 reads CASSLAGQGAFYGYTF. Written as DNA, the CDR3 is TGCGCCAGCAGCTTGGCCGGACAGGGGGCGTTTTATGGCTACACCTTC. The gene calls are TRBV5-1 and TRBJ1-2; 11 bases agree with TRBD1. Trimming took 0 bases from V and 5 from J; bases not matched to a gene: 6. The V gene's germline CDR1 is SGHRS and CDR2 YFSETQ. There are 16 residues in the CDR3.

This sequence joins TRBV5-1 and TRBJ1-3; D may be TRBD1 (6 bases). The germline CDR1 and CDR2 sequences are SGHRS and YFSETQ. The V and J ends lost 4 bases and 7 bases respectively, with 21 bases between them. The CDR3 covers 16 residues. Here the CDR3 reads CASSLLGAGEGNTIYF. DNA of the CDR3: TGCGCCAGCAGCCTCCTCGGTGCAGGGGAGGGGAACACCATATATTTT.

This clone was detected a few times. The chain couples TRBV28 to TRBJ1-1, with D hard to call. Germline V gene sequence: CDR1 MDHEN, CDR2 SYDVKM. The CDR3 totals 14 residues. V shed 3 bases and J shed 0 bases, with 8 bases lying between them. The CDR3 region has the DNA TGTGCCAGCAGTTTCGGTACCGTGAACACTGAAGCTTTCTTT. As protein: CASSFGTVNTEAFF.

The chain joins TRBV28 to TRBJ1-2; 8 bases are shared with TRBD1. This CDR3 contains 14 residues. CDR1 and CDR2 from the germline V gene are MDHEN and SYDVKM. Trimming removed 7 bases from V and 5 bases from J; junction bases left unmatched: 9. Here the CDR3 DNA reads TGTGCCAGCACCCCTGGGGACAGGCTATATGGCTACACCTTC. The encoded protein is CASTPGDRLYGYTF.

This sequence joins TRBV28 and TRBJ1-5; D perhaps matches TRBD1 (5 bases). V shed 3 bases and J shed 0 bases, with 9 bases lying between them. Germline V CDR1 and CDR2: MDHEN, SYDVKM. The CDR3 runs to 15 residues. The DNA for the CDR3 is TGTGCCAGCAGTTTGGGGGGATATAGCAATCAGCCCCAGCATTTT. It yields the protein CASSLGGYSNQPQHF. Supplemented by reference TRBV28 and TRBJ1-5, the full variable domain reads DVKVTQSSRYLVKRTGEKVFLECVQDMDHENMFWYRQDPGLGLRLIYFSYDVKMKEKGDIPEGYSVSREKKERFSLILESASTNQTSMYLCASSLGGYSNQPQHFGDGTRLSIL.

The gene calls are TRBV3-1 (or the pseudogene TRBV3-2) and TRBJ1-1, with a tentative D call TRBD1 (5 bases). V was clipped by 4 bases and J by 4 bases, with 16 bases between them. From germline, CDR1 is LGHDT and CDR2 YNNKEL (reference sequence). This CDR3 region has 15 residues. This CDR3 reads CASSPRGGVGTEAFF. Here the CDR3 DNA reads TGTGCCAGCAGCCCCCGGGGGGGGGTAGGCACTGAAGCTTTCTTT.

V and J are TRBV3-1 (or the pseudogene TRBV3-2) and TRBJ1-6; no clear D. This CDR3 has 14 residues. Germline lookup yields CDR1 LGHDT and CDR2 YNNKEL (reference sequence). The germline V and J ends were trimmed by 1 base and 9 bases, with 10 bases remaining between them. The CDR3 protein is CASSQAVPGSPLHF. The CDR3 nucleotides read TGTGCCAGCAGCCAAGCCGTGCCGGGTTCACCCCTCCACTTT.

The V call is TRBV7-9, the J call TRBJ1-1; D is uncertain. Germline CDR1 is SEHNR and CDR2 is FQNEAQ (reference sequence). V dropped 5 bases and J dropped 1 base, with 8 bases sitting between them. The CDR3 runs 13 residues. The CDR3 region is CASSPPKNTEAFF. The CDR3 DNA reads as TGTGCCAGCAGCCCCCCAAAGAACACTGAAGCTTTCTTT.

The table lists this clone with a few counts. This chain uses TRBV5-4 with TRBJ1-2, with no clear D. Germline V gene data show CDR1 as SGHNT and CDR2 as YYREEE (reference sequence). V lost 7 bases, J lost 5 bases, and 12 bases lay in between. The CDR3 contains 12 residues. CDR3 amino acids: CASSEEVYGYTF. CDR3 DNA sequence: TGTGCCAGCTCCGAGGAGGTTTATGGCTACACCTTC.

CDR3 sequence (DNA): TGTGCCAGCAGCCAAGGTTCCAGGGGGCGCGGCACTGAAGCTTTCTTT. Translated, it gives CASSQGSRGRGTEAFF. This sequence joins TRBV3-1 (or the pseudogene TRBV3-2) and TRBJ1-1; TRBD1 agrees at 8 bases. The V gene end was trimmed by 1 base and the J gene end by 4 bases; junction bases not matched to a gene: 8. The CDR3 loop spans 16 amino acids. The germline CDR1 and CDR2 sequences are LGHDT and YNNKEL (reference sequence).

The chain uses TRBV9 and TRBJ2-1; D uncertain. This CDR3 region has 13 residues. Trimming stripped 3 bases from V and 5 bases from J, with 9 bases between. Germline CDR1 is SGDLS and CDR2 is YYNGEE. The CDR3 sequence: CASSDAPNNEQFF. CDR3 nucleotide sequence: TGTGCCAGCAGCGACGCGCCTAACAATGAGCAGTTCTTC.

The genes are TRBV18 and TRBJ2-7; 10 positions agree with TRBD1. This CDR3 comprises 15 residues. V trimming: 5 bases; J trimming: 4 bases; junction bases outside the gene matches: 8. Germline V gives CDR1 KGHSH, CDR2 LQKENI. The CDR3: CASSAQPGQGYEQYF. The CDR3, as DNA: TGTGCCAGCTCAGCACAGCCGGGACAGGGGTACGAGCAGTACTTC.

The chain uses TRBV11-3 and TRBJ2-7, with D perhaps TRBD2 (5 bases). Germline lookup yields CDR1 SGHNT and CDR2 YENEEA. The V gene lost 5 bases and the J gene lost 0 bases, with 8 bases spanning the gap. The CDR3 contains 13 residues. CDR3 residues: CASSRGLSYEQYF. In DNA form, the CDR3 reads TGTGCCAGCAGCAGAGGGCTCTCCTACGAGCAGTACTTC.

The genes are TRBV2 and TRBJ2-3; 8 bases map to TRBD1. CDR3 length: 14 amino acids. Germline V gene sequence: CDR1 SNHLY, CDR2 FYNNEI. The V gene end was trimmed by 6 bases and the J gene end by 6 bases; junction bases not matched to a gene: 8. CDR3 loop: CASSIQGVGDTQYF. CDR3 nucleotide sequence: TGTGCCAGCAGCATACAGGGGGTGGGGGATACGCAGTATTTT.

The CDR3 sequence: CASSWRQGSYEQYF. The CDR3 DNA follows: TGTGCCAGCAGTTGGAGGCAGGGGTCCTACGAGCAGTACTTC. This rearrangement joins TRBV6-8 to TRBJ2-7, with D possibly TRBD1 on 6 matching bases. The germline V and J ends were trimmed by 4 bases and 1 base, with 11 bases remaining between them. The CDR3 covers 14 residues. The germline V gene has CDR1 MNHGY and CDR2 SAAAGT.

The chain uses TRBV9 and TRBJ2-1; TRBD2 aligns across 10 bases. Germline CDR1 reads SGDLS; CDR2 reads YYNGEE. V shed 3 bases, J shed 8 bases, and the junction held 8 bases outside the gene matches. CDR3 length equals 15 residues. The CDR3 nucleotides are TGTGCCAGCAGCGCAATAGCGGGAGGACCTTATGAGCAGTTCTTC. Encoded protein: CASSAIAGGPYEQFF.

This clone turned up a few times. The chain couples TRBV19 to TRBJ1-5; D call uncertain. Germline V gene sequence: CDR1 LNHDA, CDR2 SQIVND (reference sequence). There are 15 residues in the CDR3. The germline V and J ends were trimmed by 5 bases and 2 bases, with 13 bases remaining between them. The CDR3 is CASSSYQSRNQPQHF. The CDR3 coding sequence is TGTGCCAGTAGTTCCTACCAATCCCGCAATCAGCCCCAGCATTTT. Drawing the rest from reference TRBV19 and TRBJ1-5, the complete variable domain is DGGITQSPKYLFRKEGQNVTLSCEQNLNHDAMYWYRQDPGQGLRLIYYSQIVNDFQKGDIAEGYSVSREKKESFPLTVTSAQKNPTAFYLCASSSYQSRNQPQHFGDGTRLSIL.

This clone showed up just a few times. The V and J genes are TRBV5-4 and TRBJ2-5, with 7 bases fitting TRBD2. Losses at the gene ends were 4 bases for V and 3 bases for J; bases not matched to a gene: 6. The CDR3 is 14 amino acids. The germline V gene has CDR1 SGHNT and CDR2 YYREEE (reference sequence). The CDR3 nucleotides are TGTGCCAGCAGCGTGCCCACTAGCGAAGAGACCCAGTACTTC. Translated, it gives CASSVPTSEETQYF.

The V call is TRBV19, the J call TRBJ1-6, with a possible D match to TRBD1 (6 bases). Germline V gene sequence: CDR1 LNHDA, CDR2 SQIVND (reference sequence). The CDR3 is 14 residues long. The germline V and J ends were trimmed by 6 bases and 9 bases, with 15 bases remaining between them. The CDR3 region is CASSRGGAASPLHF. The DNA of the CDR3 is TGTGCCAGTAGCCGGGGGGGGGCCGCTTCACCCCTCCACTTT.

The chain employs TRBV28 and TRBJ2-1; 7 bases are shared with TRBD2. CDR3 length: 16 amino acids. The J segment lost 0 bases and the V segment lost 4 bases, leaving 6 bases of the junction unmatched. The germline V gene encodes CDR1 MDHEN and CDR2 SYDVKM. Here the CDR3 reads CASSSSGTNSYNEQFF. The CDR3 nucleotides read TGTGCCAGCAGTTCATCCGGGACTAACTCCTACAATGAGCAGTTCTTC.

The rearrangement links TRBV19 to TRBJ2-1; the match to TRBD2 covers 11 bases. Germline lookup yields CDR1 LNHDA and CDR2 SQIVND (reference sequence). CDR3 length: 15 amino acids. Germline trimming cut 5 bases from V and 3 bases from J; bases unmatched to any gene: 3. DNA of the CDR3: TGTGCCAGTAGTTGGGGACTAGCGGTCTACAATGAGCAGTTCTTC. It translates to CASSWGLAVYNEQFF.

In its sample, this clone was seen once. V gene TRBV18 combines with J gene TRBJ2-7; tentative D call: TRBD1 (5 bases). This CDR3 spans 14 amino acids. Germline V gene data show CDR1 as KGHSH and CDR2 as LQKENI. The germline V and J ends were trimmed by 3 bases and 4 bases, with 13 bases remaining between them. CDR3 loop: CASSPPSTEYEQYF. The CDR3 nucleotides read TGTGCCAGCTCACCGCCTTCGACAGAATACGAGCAGTACTTC.

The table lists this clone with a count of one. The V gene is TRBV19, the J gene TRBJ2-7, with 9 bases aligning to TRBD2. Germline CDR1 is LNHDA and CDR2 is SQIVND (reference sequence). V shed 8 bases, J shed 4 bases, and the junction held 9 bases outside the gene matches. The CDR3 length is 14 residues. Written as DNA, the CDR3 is TGTGCCAGTGGACAAGCGGGAGGCCTATACGAGCAGTACTTC. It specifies CASGQAGGLYEQYF.

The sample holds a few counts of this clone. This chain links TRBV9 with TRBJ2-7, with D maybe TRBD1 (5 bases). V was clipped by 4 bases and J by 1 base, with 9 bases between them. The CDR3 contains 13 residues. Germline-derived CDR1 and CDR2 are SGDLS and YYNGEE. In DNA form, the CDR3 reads TGTGCCAGCAGCCCCTCAGGGTCCTACGAGCAGTACTTC. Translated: CASSPSGSYEQYF.